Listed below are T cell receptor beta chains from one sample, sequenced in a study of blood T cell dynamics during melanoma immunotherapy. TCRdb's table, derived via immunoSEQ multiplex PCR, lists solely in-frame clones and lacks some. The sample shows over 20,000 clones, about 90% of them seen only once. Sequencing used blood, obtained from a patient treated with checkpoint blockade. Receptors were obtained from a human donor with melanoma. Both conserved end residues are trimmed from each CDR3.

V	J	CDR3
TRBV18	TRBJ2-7	ASSPGGGSEQY
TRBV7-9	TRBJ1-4	ASSRDSRGANEKLF
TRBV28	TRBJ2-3	ASSPSRRRRTDTQY
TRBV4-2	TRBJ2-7	ASSQGLAGLYEQY
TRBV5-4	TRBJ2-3	ASRTDTQY
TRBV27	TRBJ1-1	ASNQDRGRDTEAF
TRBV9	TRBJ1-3	ASSVFGDRGSGNTIY
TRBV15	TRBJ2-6	ATSSPGDMNSGANVLT
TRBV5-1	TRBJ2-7	ASSLAPLGGYEQY
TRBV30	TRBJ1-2	AWSTPNENT
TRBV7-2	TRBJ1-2	ASSSALGGGGYGYT
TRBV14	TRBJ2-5	ASSQQQGYGTQY
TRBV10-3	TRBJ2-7	AISETGPGEQY
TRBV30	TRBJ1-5	AWSDSPLPGQGEH
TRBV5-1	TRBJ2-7	ASSPQTSGVSYEQY
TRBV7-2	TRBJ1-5	ASSLDRGNQPQH
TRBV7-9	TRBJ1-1	ASSQQDSGTEAF
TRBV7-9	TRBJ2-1	ASSLTRGIPNNEQF
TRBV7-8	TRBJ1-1	ASSLGGLAF
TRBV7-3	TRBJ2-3	ASSQVKGGTQY
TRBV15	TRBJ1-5	ATSRVENQPQH
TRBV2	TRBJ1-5	ASSEIQGSNQPQH
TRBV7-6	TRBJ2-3	ASSLLAGSTDTQY
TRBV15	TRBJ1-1	ATSRGPSGGTEAF
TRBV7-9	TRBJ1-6	ASSLLTGGNSPLH
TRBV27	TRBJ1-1	ASSIDPQGVTAF
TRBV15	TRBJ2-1	ATSTGQGTYNEQF
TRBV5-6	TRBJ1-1	ASSWGTEAF
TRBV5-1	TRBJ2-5	ASSLNPGTGGAETQY